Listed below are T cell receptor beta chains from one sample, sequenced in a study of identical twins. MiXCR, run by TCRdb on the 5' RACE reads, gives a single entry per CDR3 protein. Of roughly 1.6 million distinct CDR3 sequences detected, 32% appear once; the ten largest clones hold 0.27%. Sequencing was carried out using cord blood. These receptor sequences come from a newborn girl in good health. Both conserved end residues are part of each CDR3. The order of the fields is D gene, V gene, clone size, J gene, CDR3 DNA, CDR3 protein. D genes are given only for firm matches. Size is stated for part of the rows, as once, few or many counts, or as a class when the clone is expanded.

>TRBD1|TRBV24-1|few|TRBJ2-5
TGTGCCACCAGTAAAGGGGGGACAGGGTTCCAAGAGACCCAGTACTTC
CATSKGGTGFQETQYF
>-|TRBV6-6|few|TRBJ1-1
TGTGCCAGCAGTTCCCCCTGGACCCAGAAACCCAACACTGAAGCTTTCTTT
CASSSPWTQKPNTEAFF
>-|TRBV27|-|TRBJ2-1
TGTGCCAGCAGTGCCCCTAGCGCCGCCTACAATGAGCAGTTCTTC
CASSAPSAAYNEQFF
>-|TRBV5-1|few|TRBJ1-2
TGCGCCAGCAGAACCCTACGACTGCAGGGCCCTAACTATGGCTACACCTTC
CASRTLRLQGPNYGYTF
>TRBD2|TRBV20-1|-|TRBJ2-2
TGCAGTGCGAGACTAGCCTCTCCACCCGGGGAGCTGTTTTTT
CSARLASPPGELFF
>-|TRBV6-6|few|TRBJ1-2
TGTGCCAGCAGAGGTGACAGTTCCTTTTATGGCTACACCTTC
CASRGDSSFYGYTF
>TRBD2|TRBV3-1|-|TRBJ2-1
TGTGCCAGCAGCCAAGAGGAGGGAGGGCCAAACAATGAGCAGTTCTTC
CASSQEEGGPNNEQFF
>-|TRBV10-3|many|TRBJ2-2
TGTGCCATCAGTGAGTCGAACACCGGGGAGCTGTTTTTT
CAISESNTGELFF
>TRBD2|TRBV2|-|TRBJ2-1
TGTGCCAGCAGTGGACCTAGCGGCCGTTATTACAGTGAGCAGTTCTTC
CASSGPSGRYYSEQFF
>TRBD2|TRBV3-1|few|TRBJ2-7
TGTGCCAGCAGCCAAGAACTAGCGGCCTACAATGAGCAGTACTTC
CASSQELAAYNEQYF
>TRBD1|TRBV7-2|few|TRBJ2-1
TGTGCCAGCAGCTTAGGACAGGGGTGGAATGAGCAGTTCTTC
CASSLGQGWNEQFF
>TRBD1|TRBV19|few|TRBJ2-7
TGTGCCAGTAGTAAATCGGGACAGCTCTACGAGCAGTACTTC
CASSKSGQLYEQYF
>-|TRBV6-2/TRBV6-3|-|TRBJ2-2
TGTGCCAGCAGTTACTCAGGGTTGCCCACCGGGGAGCTGTTTTTT
CASSYSGLPTGELFF
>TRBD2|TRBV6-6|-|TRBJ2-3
TGTGCCAGCAGTTACTCTGGACTAGCGAATACGCAGTATTTT
CASSYSGLANTQYF
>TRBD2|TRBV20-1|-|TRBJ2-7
TGCAGTGCCAAGGGACTAGCGCCTTTTATAAGCTCCTACGAGCAGTACTTC
CSAKGLAPFISSYEQYF
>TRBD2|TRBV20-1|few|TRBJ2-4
TGCAGTGCCTCTCGGACTAGCGGGATCCTGGGAAACATTCAGTACTTC
CSASRTSGILGNIQYF
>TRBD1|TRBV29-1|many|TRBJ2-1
TGCAGCGCCGTTCCTCGGGGCGACAGGGGCTCCTACAATGAGCAGTTCTTC
CSAVPRGDRGSYNEQFF
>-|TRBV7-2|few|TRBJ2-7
TGTGCCAGCAGCTTCGCTCCCGGGACCTCCTACGAGCAGTACTTC
CASSFAPGTSYEQYF
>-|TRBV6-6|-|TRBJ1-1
TGTGCCAGCAGCCCAAACGTGGCAGGTCGGACTGAAGCTTTCTTT
CASSPNVAGRTEAFF
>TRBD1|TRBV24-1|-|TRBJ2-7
TGTGCCACCAGTGATTTCCCCGGGACAGGGGGCTACGAGCAGTACTTC
CATSDFPGTGGYEQYF
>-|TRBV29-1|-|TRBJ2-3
TGCAGCACCAGGGACGGGGGAGGAGATACGCAGTATTTT
CSTRDGGGDTQYF
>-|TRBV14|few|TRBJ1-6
TGTGCCAGCAGCCAGTACCAGAATTCACCCCCCCACTTT
CASSQYQNSPPHF
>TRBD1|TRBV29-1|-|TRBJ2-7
TGCAGCGTTGTGGACAGGCTAAACGAGCAGTACTTC
CSVVDRLNEQYF
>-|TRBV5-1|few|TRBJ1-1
TGCGCCAGCAGCTTGGCCGGGAGATCGGGGACTGAAGCTTTCTTT
CASSLAGRSGTEAFF
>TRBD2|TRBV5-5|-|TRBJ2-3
TGTGCCAGCAGCTTCAGCAGCCTAGCGGACTTCACAGATACGCAGTATTTT
CASSFSSLADFTDTQYF
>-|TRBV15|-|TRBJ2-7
TGTGCCACCAGCAGAGGCTTCAGGGACGGTTCAGACGAGCAGTACTTC
CATSRGFRDGSDEQYF
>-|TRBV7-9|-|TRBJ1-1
TGTGCCACTTACGACATCATGAACACTGAAGCTTTCTTT
CATYDIMNTEAFF
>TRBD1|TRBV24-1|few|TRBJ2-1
TGTGCCACCAGTGATCACAGGGGGTCCCACAATGAGCAGTTCTTC
CATSDHRGSHNEQFF